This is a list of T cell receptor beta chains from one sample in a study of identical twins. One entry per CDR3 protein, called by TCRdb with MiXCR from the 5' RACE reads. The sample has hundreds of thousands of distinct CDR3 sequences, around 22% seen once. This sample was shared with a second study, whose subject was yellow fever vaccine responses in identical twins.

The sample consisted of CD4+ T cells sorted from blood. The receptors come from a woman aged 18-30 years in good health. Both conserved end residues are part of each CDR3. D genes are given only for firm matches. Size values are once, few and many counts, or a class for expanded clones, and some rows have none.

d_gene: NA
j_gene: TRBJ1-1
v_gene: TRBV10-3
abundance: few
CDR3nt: TGTGCCATCGGGGACAATCCTGGAGAAGCTTTCTTT
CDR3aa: CAIGDNPGEAFF

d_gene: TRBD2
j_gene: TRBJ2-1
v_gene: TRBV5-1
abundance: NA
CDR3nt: TGCGCCAGCAGCCGACGTTTGGGACTACCAGGATCCAATGAGCAGTTCTTC
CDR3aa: CASSRRLGLPGSNEQFF

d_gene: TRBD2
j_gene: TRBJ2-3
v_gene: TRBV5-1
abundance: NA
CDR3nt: TGCGCCAGCAGCTTGAAACTAGCGGGGGGGCACGGAGATACGCAGTATTTT
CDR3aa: CASSLKLAGGHGDTQYF

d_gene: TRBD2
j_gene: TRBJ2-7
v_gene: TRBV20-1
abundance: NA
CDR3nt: TGCAGTGCGGGGATGTTTACGGGGGGGACCTACGAGCAGTACTTC
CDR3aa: CSAGMFTGGTYEQYF

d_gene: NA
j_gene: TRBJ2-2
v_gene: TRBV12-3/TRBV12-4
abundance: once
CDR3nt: TGTGCCAGCAGGACCCAGGGCTATCTCTATAACACCGGGGAGCTGTTTTTT
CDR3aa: CASRTQGYLYNTGELFF

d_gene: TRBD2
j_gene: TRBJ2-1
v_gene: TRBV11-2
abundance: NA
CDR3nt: TGTGCCAGCAGCCGCTCCGGGACTAGCGGGAGGAATGAGCAGTTCTTC
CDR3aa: CASSRSGTSGRNEQFF

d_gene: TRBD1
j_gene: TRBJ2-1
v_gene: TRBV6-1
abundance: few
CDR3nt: TGTGCCAGCAGTAGCCCCGGGACAGGGACTACAGGTGAGCAGTTCTTC
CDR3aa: CASSSPGTGTTGEQFF

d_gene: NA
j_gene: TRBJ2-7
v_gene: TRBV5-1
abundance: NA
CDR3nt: TGCGCCAGCAGCTTGGCCGATTCCGCGGGACCTAAGTACTTC
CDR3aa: CASSLADSAGPKYF

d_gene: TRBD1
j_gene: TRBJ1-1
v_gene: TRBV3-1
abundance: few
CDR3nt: TGTGCCAGCAGCCCGAGGGGGTTGGGACAGAGTAAGACTTTCTTT
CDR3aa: CASSPRGLGQSKTFF

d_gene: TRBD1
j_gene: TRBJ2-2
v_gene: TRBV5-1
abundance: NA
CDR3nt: TGCGCCAGCAACCCAGGACAGGTGAACACCGGGGAGCTGTTTTTT
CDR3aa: CASNPGQVNTGELFF

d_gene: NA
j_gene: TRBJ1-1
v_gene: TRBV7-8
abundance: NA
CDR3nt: TGTGCCAGCAGCTTAGGGGAAGGGGACCGGAACACTGAAGCTTTCTTT
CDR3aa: CASSLGEGDRNTEAFF

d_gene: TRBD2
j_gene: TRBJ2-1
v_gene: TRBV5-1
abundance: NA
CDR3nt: TGCGCCAGCACCTTTGGACTAGCGGGGCTGAGCTCCTACAATGAGCAGTTCTTC
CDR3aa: CASTFGLAGLSSYNEQFF

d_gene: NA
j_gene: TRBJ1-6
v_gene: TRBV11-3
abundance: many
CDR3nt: TGTGCCAGCAGCTTAGCTGGGGGTAGCTCACCCCTCCACTTT
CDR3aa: CASSLAGGSSPLHF

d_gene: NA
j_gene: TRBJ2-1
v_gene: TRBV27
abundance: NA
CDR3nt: TGTGCCAGCAAGACTACCGACAGCTTCAATGAGCAGTTCTTC
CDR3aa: CASKTTDSFNEQFF

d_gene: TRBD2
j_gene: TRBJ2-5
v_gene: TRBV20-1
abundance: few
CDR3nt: TGCAGTGCTAGAGATCGGGGGGAGGGCCAGGAGACCCAGTACTTC
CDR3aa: CSARDRGEGQETQYF

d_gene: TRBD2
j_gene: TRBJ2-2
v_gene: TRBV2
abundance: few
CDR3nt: TGTGCCAGCAGACGGGGACTAGCGTTGAACACCGGGGAGCTGTTTTTT
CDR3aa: CASRRGLALNTGELFF

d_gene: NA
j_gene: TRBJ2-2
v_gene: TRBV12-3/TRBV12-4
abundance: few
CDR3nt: TGTGCCAGCAGCTCAGTGAGCCCCGGGGAGCTGTTTTTT
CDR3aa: CASSSVSPGELFF

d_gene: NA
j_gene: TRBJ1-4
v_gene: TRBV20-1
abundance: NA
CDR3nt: TGCAGTGCTAGAGTGTGGGGGAATGAAAAACTGTTTTTT
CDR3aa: CSARVWGNEKLFF

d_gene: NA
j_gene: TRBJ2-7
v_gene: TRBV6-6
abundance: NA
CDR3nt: TGTGCCAGCAGTTATCGCCACGAGCAGTACTTC
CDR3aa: CASSYRHEQYF

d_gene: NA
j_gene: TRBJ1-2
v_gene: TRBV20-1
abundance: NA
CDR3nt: TGCAGTGCTAGTGGGGACTCTATGCTATATGGCTACACCTTC
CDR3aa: CSASGDSMLYGYTF

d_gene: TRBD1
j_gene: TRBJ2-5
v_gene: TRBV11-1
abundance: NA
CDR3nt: TGTGCCAGCAGCCTGGGACAGACGGAGACCCAGTACTTC
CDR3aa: CASSLGQTETQYF

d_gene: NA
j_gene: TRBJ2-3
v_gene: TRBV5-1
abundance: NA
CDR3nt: TGCGCCAGCAGCTTGAGTTGGCGAGATACGCAGTATTTT
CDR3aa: CASSLSWRDTQYF

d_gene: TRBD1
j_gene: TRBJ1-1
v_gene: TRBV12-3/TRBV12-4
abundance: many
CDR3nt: TGTGCCAGCAGTAACGACAGGGCGGCCACTGAAGCTTTCTTT
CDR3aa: CASSNDRAATEAFF

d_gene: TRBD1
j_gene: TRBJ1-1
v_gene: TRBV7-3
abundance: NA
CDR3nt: TGTGCCAGCAGCCTCTCCGGGACAGATAACACTGAAGCTTTCTTT
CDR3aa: CASSLSGTDNTEAFF

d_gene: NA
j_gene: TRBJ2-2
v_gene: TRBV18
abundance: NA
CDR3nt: TGTGCCAGCTCACCAGAGGGGACCACCGGGGAGCTGTTTTTT
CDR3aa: CASSPEGTTGELFF

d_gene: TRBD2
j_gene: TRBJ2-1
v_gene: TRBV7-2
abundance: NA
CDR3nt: TGTGCCAGCAGCGTCCTAGCGGGGGGGAAGGATGAGCAGTTCTTC
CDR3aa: CASSVLAGGKDEQFF

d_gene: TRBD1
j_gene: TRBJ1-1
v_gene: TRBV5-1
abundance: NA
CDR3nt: TGCGCCAGCAGAAGACTGACAGGGGGGGACACTGAAGCTTTCTTT
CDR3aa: CASRRLTGGDTEAFF

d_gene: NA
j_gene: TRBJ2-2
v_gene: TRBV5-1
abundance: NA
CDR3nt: TGCGCCAGCAGCTTGGGACTTTCCGGGACGGCGAGCGGGGAGCTGTTTTTT
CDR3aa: CASSLGLSGTASGELFF

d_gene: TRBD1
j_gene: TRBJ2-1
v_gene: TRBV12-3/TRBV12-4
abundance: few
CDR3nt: TGTGCCAGCATGGGTTGGACAGGGTCCTACAATGAGCAGTTCTTC
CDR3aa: CASMGWTGSYNEQFF

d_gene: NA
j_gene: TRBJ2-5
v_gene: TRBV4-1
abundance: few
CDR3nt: TGCGCCAGCAGCCAAGTACTCACAGGGACGGGAGAGACCCAGTACTTC
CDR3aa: CASSQVLTGTGETQYF

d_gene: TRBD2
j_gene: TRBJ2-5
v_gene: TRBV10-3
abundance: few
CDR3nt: TGTGCCATCAGTGAATTCGCGGGGGGCCAACCCAAAGAGACCCAGTACTTC
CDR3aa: CAISEFAGGQPKETQYF

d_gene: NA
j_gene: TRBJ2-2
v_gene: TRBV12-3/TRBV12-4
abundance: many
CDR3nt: TGTGCCAGCACCCCTATAGAGAACGGGGAGCTGTTTTTT
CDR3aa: CASTPIENGELFF

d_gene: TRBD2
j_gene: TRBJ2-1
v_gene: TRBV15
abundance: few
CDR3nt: TGTGCCACCAGCAGAGATTTTATACTAGCGGGTCGGGGGAATGAGCAGTTCTTC
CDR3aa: CATSRDFILAGRGNEQFF

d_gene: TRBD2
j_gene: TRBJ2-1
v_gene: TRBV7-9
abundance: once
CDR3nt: TGTGCCAGCAGCCCAAGACTAGCGGAGACTCTCAATGAGCAGTTCTTC
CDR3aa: CASSPRLAETLNEQFF

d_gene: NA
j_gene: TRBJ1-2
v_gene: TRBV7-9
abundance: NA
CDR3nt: TGTGCCAGCAGCTTAGTTGGGGGACACTATGGCTACACCTTC
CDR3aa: CASSLVGGHYGYTF

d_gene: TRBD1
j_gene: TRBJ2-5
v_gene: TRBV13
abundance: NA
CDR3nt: TGTGCCAGCACGACAGGGATCGGGACCCAGTACTTC
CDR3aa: CASTTGIGTQYF

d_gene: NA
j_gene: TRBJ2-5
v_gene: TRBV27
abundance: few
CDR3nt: TGTGCCAGCAGTTGGAGGGGGAGGGAGACCCAGTACTTC
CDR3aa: CASSWRGRETQYF

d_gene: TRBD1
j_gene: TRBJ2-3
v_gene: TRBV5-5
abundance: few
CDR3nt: TGTGCCAGCAGCGGCGGGACAGGGGTCATCACAGATACGCAGTATTTT
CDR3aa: CASSGGTGVITDTQYF

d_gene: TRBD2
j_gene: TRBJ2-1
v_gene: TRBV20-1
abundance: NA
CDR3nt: TGCAGTGCTGGGCGGGGGGCTGGGAATGAGCAGTTCTTC
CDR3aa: CSAGRGAGNEQFF

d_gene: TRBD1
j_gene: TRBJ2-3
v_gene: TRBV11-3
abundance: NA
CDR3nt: TGTGCCAGCAGCTCACCGGGACAGGGGTCGGGAGATACGCAGTATTTT
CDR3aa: CASSSPGQGSGDTQYF

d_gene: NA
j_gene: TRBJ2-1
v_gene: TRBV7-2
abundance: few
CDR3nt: TGTGCCAGCAGGCAGGACAGCTTACGTGAGCAGTTCTTC
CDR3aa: CASRQDSLREQFF

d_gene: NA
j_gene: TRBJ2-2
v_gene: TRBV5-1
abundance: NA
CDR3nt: TGCGCCAGCAGTTTGAGCCAGGGGCACACCGGGGAGCTGTTTTTT
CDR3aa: CASSLSQGHTGELFF

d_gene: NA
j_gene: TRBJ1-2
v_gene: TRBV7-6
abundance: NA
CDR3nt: TGTGCCAGCAGCCCGAGTCAAACGGTTGGGGGCTACACCTTC
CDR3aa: CASSPSQTVGGYTF

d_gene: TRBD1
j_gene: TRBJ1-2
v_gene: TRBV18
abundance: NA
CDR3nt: TGTGCCAGCTCACCGGGACAGGGGGCTCATCGCCACGGCTACACCTTC
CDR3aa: CASSPGQGAHRHGYTF

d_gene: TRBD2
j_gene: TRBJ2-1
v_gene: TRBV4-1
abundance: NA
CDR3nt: TGCGCCAGCAGCCAAGACCAGGCCGGGACTAGGTCTAGGTATGAGCAGTTCTTC
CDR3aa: CASSQDQAGTRSRYEQFF

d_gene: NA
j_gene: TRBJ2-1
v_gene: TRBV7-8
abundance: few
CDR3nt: TGTGCCAGCAGCCAAGTGGGTTCCCCTCTAGCGTTCTTC
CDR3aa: CASSQVGSPLAFF

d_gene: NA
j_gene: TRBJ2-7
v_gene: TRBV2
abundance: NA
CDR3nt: TGTGCCAGCAGTGAAACGGACTTCCGCTCCTACGAGCAGTACTTC
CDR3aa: CASSETDFRSYEQYF

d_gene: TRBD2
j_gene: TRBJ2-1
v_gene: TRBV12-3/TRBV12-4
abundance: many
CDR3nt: TGTGCCAGCAGTTTATCTCAAGCGGGGTATGAGCAGTTCTTC
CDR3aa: CASSLSQAGYEQFF

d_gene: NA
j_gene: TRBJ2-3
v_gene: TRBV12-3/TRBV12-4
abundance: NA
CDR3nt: TGTGCCAGCACCCTGGGAGTGGGGGCCCGCACAGATACGCAGTATTTT
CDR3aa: CASTLGVGARTDTQYF

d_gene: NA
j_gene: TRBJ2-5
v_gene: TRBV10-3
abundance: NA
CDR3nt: TGTGCCATCAGTAGAGCGGGAGAGACCCAGTACTTC
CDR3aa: CAISRAGETQYF

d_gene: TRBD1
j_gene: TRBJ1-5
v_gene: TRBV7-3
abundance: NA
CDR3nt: TGTGCCAGCTTCCGGGACAGGGGGCATCAGCCCCAGCATTTT
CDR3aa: CASFRDRGHQPQHF

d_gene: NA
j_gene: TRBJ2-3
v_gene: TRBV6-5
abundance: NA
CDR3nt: TGTGCCAGCAGTTACCTAGCGAGCAGCACAGATACGCAGTATTTT
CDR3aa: CASSYLASSTDTQYF

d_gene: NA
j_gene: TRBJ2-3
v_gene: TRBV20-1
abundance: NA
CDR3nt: TGCAGTGGCGGCGTTCCGGGGGCGAGGGCAGATACGCAGTATTTT
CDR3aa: CSGGVPGARADTQYF

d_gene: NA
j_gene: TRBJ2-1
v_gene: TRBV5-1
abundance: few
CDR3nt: TGCGCCAGCAGCACCTACACGTACAATGAGCAGTTCTTC
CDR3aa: CASSTYTYNEQFF

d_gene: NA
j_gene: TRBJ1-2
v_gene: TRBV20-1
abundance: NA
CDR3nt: TGCAGTGCTAGAGATGGGAGGACAGAGGATGGCTACACCTTC
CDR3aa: CSARDGRTEDGYTF

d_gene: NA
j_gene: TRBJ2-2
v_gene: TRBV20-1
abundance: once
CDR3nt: TGCAGTGCAGGTCCACCCGGACGCAACACCGGGGAGCTGTTTTTT
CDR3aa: CSAGPPGRNTGELFF

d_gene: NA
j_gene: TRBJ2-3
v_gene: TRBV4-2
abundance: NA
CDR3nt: TGTGCCAGCCGCCAGACTCGAGGGTCAGATACGCAGTATTTT
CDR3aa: CASRQTRGSDTQYF

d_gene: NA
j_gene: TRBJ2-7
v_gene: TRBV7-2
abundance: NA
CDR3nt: TGTGCCAGCAGCCGGACCGGGAGCGACTACGAGCAGTACTTC
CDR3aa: CASSRTGSDYEQYF

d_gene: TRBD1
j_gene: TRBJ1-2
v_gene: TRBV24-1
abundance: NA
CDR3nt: TGTGCCACCAGTGATTCCTGGACAGGGGGTTCGTTCGGCTACACCTTC
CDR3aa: CATSDSWTGGSFGYTF